The rows below give T cell receptor beta chains drawn from one sample of a study of cytomegalovirus exposure and HLA in healthy donors. TCRdb's copy holds only in-frame clones and misses some; the assay was immunoSEQ multiplex PCR. In the table there are 95,000 to 150,000 clones, more than 65% of which are singletons. Specimen: PBMCs. The origin of the receptors is a woman in her 40s in good health and CMV-seropositive. The CDR3 runs from the conserved cysteine through the conserved F or W. The order of the fields is D gene, V gene, clone size, J gene, CDR3 protein, CDR3 DNA. D genes are given only for firm matches. Expanded clones are given a class, and other clones once, few, many or no size at all.

d_gene: -; v_gene: TRBV6-1; abundance: -; j_gene: TRBJ2-7; CDR3aa: CASSELSEQYF; CDR3nt: TGTGCCAGCAGTGAATTGAGCGAGCAGTACTTC
d_gene: TRBD1; v_gene: TRBV5-1; abundance: -; j_gene: TRBJ2-5; CDR3aa: CASSGLQGAGETQYF; CDR3nt: TGCGCCAGCAGCGGCCTCCAGGGGGCGGGGGAGACCCAGTACTTC
d_gene: TRBD2; v_gene: TRBV7-3; abundance: -; j_gene: TRBJ2-7; CDR3aa: CASSLIGRTSGRYEQYF; CDR3nt: TGTGCCAGCAGCTTAATAGGAAGGACTAGCGGGAGATACGAGCAGTACTTC
d_gene: -; v_gene: TRBV5-4; abundance: -; j_gene: TRBJ1-2; CDR3aa: CASSLEWGAPTGGYTF; CDR3nt: TGTGCCAGCAGCTTGGAATGGGGCGCCCCAACTGGTGGCTACACCTTC
d_gene: TRBD1; v_gene: TRBV2; abundance: -; j_gene: TRBJ2-7; CDR3aa: CASSRDRQADEQYF; CDR3nt: TGTGCCAGCAGCCGGGACAGGCAGGCTGACGAGCAGTACTTC
d_gene: TRBD1; v_gene: TRBV28; abundance: -; j_gene: TRBJ2-1; CDR3aa: CASSYRDRGINEQFF; CDR3nt: TGTGCCAGCAGTTATCGGGACAGGGGCATCAATGAGCAGTTCTTC
d_gene: -; v_gene: TRBV4-1; abundance: once; j_gene: TRBJ1-2; CDR3aa: CASSHPAGELPNYGFTF; CDR3nt: TGCGCCAGCAGCCACCCCGCGGGGGAATTGCCTAACTATGGCTTCACCTTC
d_gene: TRBD2; v_gene: TRBV5-8; abundance: once; j_gene: TRBJ2-5; CDR3aa: CASSSLAGGAETQYF; CDR3nt: TGTGCCAGCAGCTCCCTAGCGGGAGGGGCAGAGACCCAGTACTTC
d_gene: -; v_gene: TRBV6-6; abundance: -; j_gene: TRBJ1-5; CDR3aa: CASSWDNRNQPQHF; CDR3nt: TGTGCCAGCAGTTGGGACAATCGCAATCAGCCCCAGCATTTT
d_gene: TRBD1; v_gene: TRBV28; abundance: -; j_gene: TRBJ2-2; CDR3aa: CASSLAGGSGELFF; CDR3nt: TGTGCCAGCAGTCTCGCAGGGGGCTCCGGGGAGCTGTTTTTT
d_gene: TRBD2; v_gene: TRBV5-1; abundance: -; j_gene: TRBJ2-3; CDR3aa: CASSATLAGDTQYF; CDR3nt: TGCGCCAGCAGCGCTACCCTAGCGGGAGATACGCAGTATTTT
d_gene: -; v_gene: TRBV27; abundance: -; j_gene: TRBJ2-7; CDR3aa: CASSNPGPSSYEQYF; CDR3nt: TGTGCCAGCAGTAACCCGGGTCCAAGCTCCTACGAGCAGTACTTC